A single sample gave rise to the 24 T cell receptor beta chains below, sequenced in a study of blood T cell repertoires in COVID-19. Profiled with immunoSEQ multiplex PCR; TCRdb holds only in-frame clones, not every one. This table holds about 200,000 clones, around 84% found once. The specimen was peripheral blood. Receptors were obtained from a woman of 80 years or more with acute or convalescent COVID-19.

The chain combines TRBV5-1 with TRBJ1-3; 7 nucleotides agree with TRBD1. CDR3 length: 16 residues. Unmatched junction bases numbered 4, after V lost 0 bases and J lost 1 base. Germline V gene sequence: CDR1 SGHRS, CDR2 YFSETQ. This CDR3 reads CASSLAGGGSGNTIYF. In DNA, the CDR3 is TGCGCCAGCAGCTTGGCAGGGGGAGGATCTGGAAACACCATATATTTT. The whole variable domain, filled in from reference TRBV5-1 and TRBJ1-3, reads KAGVTQTPRYLIKTRGQQVTLSCSPISGHRSVSWYQQTPGQGLQFLFEYFSETQRNKGNFPGRFSGRQFSNSRSEMNVSTLELGDSALYLCASSLAGGGSGNTIYFGEGSWLTVV.

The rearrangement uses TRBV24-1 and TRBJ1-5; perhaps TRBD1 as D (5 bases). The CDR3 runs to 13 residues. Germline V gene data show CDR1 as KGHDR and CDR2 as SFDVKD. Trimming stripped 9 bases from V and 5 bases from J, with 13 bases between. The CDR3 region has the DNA TGTGCCACCCAGGGTGAGGCCTATCAGCCCCAGCATTTT. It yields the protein CATQGEAYQPQHF.

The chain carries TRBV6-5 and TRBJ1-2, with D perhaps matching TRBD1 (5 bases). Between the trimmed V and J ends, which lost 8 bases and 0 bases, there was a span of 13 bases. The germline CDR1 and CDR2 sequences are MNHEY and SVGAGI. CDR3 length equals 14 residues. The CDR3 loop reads CASRPGLANYGYTF. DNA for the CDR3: TGTGCCAGCCGGCCAGGGTTAGCTAACTATGGCTACACCTTC.

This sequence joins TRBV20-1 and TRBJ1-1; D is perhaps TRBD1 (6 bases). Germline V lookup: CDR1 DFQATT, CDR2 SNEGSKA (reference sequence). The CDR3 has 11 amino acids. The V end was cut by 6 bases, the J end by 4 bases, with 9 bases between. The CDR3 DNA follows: TGCAGTGCGGAAGGGGGCACTGAAGCTTTCTTT. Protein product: CSAEGGTEAFF.

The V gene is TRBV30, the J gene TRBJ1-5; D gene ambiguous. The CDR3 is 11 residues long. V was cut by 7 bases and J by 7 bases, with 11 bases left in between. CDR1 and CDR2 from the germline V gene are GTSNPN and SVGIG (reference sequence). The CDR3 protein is CAFGERQPQHF. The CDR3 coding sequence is TGTGCCTTTGGAGAGCGGCAGCCCCAGCATTTT. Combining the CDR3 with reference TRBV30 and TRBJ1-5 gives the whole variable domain SQTIHQWPATLVQPVGSPLSLECTVEGTSNPNLYWYRQAAGRGLQLLFYSVGIGQISSEVPQNLSASRPQDRQFILSSKKLLLSDSGFYLCAFGERQPQHFGDGTRLSIL.

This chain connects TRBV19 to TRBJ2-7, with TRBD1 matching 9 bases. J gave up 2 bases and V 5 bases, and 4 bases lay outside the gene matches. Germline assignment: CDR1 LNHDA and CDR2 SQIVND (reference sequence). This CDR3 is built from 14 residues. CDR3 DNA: TGTGCCAGTAGTCCCGGGACAGGGACCTACGAGCAGTACTTC. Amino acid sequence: CASSPGTGTYEQYF.

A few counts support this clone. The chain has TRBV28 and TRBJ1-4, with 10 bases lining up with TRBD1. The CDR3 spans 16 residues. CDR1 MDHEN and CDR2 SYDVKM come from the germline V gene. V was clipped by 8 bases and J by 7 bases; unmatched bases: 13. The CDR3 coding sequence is TGTGCCAGCTACACAGGGTCCGGGACAGGGGTTGAAAAACTGTTTTTT. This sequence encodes CASYTGSGTGVEKLFF.

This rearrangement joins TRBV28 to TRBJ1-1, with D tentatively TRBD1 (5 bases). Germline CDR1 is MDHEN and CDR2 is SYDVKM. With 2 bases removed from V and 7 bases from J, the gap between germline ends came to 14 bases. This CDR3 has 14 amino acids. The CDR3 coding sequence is TGTGCCAGCAGTTTAATCGTTGCGGGGGGTGAAGCTTTCTTT. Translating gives CASSLIVAGGEAFF. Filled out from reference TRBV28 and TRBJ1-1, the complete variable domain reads DVKVTQSSRYLVKRTGEKVFLECVQDMDHENMFWYRQDPGLGLRLIYFSYDVKMKEKGDIPEGYSVSREKKERFSLILESASTNQTSMYLCASSLIVAGGEAFFGQGTRLTVV.

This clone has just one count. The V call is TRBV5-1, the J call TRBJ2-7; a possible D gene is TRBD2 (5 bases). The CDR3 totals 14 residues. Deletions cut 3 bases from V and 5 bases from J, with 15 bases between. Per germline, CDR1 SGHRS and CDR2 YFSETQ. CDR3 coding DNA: TGCGCCAGCAGCTCCGGACTGACCTACGACGAGCAGTACTTC. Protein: CASSSGLTYDEQYF. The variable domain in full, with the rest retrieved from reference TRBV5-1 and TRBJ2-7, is KAGVTQTPRYLIKTRGQQVTLSCSPISGHRSVSWYQQTPGQGLQFLFEYFSETQRNKGNFPGRFSGRQFSNSRSEMNVSTLELGDSALYLCASSSGLTYDEQYFGPGTRLTVT.

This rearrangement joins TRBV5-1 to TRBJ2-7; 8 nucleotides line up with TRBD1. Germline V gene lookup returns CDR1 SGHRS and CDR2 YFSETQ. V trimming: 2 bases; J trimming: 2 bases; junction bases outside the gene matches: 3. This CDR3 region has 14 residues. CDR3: CASSFGTGAYEQYF. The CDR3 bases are TGCGCCAGCAGCTTCGGGACAGGAGCCTACGAGCAGTACTTC.

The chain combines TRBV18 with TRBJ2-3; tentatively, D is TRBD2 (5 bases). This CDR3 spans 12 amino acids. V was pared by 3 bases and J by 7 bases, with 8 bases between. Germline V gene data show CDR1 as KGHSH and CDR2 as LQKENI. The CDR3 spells CASSPDYYTQYF. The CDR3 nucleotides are TGTGCCAGCTCACCCGACTATTATACGCAGTATTTT.

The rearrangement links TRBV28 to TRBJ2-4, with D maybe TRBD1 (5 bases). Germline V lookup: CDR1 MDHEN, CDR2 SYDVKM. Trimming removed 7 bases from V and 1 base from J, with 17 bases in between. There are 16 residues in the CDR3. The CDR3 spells CASNIQGIGAKNIQYF. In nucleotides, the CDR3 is TGTGCCAGCAACATCCAGGGAATTGGGGCCAAAAACATTCAGTACTTC. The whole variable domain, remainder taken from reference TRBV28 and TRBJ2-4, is DVKVTQSSRYLVKRTGEKVFLECVQDMDHENMFWYRQDPGLGLRLIYFSYDVKMKEKGDIPEGYSVSREKKERFSLILESASTNQTSMYLCASNIQGIGAKNIQYFGAGTRLSVL.

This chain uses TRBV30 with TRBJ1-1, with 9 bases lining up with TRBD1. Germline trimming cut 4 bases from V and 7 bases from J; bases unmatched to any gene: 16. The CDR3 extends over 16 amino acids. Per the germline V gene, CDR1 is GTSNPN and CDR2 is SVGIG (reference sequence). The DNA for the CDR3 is TGTGCCTGGAATAGGGGGACAGGGTTTAATGAGGGTGAAGCTTTCTTT. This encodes CAWNRGTGFNEGEAFF.

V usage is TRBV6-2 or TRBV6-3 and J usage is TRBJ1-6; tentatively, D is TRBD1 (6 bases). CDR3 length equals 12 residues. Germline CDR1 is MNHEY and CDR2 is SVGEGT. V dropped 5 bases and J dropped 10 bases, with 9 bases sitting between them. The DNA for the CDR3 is TGTGCCAGCAGTCACAGGGACTCACCCCTCCACTTT. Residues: CASSHRDSPLHF.

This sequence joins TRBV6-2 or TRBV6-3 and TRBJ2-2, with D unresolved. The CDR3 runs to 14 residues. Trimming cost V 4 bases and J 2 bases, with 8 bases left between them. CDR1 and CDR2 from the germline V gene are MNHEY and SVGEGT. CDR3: CASSSPRNTGELFF. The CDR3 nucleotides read TGTGCCAGCAGTTCCCCTCGTAACACCGGGGAGCTGTTTTTT.

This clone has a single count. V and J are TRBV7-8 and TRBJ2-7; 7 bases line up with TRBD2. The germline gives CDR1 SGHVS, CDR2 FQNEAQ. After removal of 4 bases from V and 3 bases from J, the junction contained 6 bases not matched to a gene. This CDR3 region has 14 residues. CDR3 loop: CASSSRGVGYEQYF. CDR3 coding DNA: TGTGCCAGCAGCTCCCGGGGGGTGGGCTACGAGCAGTACTTC.

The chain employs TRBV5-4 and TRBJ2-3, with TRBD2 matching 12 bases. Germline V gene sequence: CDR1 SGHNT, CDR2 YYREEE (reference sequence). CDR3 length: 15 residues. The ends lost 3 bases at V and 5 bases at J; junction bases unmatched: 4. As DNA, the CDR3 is TGTGCCAGCAGCTGGACTAGCGGGAATGAAGATACGCAGTATTTT. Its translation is CASSWTSGNEDTQYF.

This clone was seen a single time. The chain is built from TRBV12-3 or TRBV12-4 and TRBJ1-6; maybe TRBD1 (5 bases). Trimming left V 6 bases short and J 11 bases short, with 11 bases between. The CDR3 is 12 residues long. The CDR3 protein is CASRIGEAPLHF. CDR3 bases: TGTGCCAGCAGGATAGGGGAAGCACCCCTCCACTTT.

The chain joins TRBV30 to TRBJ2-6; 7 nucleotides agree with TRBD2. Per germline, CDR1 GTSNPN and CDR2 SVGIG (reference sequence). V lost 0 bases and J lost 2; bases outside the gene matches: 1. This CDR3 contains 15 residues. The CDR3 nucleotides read TGTGCCTGGAGTGTTGGGGGGGCTGGGGCCAACGTCCTGACTTTC. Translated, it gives CAWSVGGAGANVLTF.

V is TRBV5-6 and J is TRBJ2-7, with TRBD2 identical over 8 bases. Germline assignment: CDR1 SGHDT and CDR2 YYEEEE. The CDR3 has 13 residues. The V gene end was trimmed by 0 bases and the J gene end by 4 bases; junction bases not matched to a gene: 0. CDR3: CASSLGGGYEQYF. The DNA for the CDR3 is TGTGCCAGCAGCTTGGGCGGGGGGTACGAGCAGTACTTC.

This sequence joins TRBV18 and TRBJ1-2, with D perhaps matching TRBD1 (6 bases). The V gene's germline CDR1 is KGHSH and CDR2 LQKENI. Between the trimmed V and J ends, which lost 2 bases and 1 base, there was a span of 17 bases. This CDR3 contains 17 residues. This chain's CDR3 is CASSPERDRTYNYGYTF. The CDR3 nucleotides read TGTGCCAGCTCACCAGAAAGAGACAGGACATATAACTATGGCTACACCTTC.

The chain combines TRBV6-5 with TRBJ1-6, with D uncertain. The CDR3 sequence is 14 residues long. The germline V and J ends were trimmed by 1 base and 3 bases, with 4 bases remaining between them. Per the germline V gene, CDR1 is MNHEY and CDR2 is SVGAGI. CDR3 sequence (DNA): TGTGCCAGCAGTTACTTCAGCTATAATTCACCCCTCCACTTT. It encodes CASSYFSYNSPLHF.

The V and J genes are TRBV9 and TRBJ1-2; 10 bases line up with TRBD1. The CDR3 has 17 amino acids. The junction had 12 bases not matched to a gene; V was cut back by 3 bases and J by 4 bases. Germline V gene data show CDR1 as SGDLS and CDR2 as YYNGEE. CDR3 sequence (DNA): TGTGCCAGCAGCGGCCGGGACAGGGGATCCCGTTTCTATGGCTACACCTTC. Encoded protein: CASSGRDRGSRFYGYTF.

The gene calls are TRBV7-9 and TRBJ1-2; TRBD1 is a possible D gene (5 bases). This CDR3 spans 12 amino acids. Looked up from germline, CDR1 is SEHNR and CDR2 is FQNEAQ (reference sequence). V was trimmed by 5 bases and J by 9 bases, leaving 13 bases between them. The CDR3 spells CASSSQGTRYTF. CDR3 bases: TGTGCCAGCAGCAGTCAGGGCACTCGCTACACCTTC.